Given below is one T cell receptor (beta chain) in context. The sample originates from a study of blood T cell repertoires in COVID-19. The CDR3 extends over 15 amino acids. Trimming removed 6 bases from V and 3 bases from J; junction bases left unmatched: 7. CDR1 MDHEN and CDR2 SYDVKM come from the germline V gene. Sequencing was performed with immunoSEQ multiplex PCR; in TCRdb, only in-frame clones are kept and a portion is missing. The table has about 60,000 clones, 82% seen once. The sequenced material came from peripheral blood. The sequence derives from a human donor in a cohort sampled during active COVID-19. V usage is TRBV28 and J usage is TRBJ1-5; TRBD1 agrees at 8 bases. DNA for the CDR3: TGTGCCAGCAGCGGGACAGGCCTCCTCAATCAGCCCCAGCATTTT. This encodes CASSGTGLLNQPQHF.